The TCR beta chain described here comes from a study of chemoradiotherapy in HPV16-positive cancers. General study points: For HPV16-positive patients, expanding HPV-responsive T cells associated with longer recurrence-free survival. Only a couple of HPV16-positive patients supplied the functional HPV-specificity definition.

Looked up from germline, CDR1 is MNHEY and CDR2 is SMNVEV (reference sequence). Trimming took off 0 bases at V and 4 bases at J, with 15 bases between the two ends. This CDR3 contains 16 residues. As regards this clone: Its antigen is as yet unknown.

Generated by immunoSEQ multiplex PCR, the TCRdb table keeps only in-frame clones and is missing some. Of 5,500 to 6,500 clones in the sample, 70% to 90% are singletons; the top ten hold 25% to 30%. Repeated repertoire sampling spanned the course of chemoradiotherapy. This TCR derives from a human donor with HPV-associated anogenital cancer. V and J are TRBV27 and TRBJ1-2; no firm D call. The sequences come from blood, collected from a patient who underwent chemoradiotherapy. The CDR3 spells CASSLSTDLNSYGYTF. CDR3 bases: TGTGCCAGCAGTTTATCCACAGACCTAAATAGCTATGGCTACACCTTC.